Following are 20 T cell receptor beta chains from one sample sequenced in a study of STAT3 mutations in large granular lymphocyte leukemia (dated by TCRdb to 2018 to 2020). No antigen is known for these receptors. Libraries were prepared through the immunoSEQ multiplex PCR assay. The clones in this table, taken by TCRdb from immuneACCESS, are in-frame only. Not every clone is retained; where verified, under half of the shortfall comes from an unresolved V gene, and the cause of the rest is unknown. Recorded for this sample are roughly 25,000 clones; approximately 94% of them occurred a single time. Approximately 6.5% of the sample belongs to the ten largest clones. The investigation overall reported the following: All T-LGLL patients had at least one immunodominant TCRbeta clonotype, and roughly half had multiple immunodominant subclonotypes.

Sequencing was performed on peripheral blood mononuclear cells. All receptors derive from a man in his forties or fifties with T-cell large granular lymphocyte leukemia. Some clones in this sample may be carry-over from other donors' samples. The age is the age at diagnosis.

The CDR3 bases are TGTGCCAGTAGTATGCAACAGGGGCGAGGGGAGACCCAGTACTTC. Encoded protein: CASSMQQGRGETQYF. The chain carries TRBV19 and TRBJ2-5; 7 nucleotides match TRBD1. The CDR3 consists of 15 residues. Germline CDR1 is LNHDA and CDR2 is SQIVND (reference sequence). V dropped 3 bases and J dropped 5; count of bases not matched to a gene: 9.

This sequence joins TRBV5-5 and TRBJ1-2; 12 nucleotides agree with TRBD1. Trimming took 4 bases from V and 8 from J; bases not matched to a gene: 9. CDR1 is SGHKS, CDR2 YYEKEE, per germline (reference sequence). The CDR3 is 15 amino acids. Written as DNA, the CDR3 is TGTGCCAGCAGCGCTCCGGGACAGGGGGCCCCAGGCTACACCTTC. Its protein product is CASSAPGQGAPGYTF.

DNA for the CDR3: TGTGCCAGCAGTGAATCTCCCGGGGACGGCTATGGCTACACCTTC. This codes for CASSESPGDGYGYTF. J is TRBJ1-2 and V is TRBV2, with D perhaps matching TRBD1 (5 bases). The CDR3 is 15 amino acids. CDR1 and CDR2 from the germline V gene are SNHLY and FYNNEI. Trimming cost V 2 bases and J 4 bases, with 14 bases left between them.

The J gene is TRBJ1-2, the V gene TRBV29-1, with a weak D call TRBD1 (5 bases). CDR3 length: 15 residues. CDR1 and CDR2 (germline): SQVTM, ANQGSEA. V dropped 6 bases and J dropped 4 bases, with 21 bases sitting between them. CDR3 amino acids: CSVGTAESSFYGYTF. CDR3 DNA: TGCAGCGTGGGGACGGCAGAAAGTTCCTTCTATGGCTACACCTTC.

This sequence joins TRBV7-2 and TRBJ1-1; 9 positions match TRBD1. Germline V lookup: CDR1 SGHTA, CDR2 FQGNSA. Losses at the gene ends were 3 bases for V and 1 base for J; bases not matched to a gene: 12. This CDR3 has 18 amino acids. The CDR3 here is CASSLSPGTGTTNTEAFF. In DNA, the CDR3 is TGTGCCAGCAGCTTGTCCCCGGGGACAGGGACAACGAACACTGAAGCTTTCTTT. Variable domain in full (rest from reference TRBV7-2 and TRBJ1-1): GAGVSQSPSNKVTEKGKDVELRCDPISGHTALYWYRQSLGQGLEFLIYFQGNSAPDKSGLPSDRFSAERTGGSVSTLTIQRTQQEDSAVYLCASSLSPGTGTTNTEAFFGQGTRLTVV.

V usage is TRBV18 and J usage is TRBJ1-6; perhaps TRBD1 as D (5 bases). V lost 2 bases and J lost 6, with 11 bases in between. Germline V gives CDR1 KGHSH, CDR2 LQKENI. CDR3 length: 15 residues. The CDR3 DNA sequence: TGTGCCAGCTCACCAGAGGGACGTTTTAATTCACCCCTCCACTTT. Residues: CASSPEGRFNSPLHF.

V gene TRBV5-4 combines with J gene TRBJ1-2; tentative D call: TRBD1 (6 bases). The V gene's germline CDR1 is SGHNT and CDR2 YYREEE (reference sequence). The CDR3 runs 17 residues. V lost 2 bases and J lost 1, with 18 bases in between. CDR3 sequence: CASSLGGPNSFNYGYTF. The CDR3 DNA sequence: TGTGCCAGCAGCTTAGGGGGACCCAACTCCTTTAACTATGGCTACACCTTC.

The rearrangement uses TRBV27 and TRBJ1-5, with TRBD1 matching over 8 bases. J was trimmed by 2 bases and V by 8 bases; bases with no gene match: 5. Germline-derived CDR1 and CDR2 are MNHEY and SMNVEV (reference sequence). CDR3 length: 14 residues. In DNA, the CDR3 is TGTGCCAGCCGACAGGGACAGGGCAATCAGCCCCAGCATTTT. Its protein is CASRQGQGNQPQHF.

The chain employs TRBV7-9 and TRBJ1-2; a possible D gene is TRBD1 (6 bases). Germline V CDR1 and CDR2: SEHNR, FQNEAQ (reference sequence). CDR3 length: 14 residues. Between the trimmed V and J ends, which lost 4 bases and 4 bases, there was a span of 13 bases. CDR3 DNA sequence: TGTGCCAGCAGCTCCGAGGGGGGCAGCTATGGCTACACCTTC. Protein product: CASSSEGGSYGYTF.

CDR3 DNA: TGTGCCAGCAGCCGTCAGGACTATGGCTACACCTTC. This encodes CASSRQDYGYTF. This sequence joins TRBV14 and TRBJ1-2; D uncertain. The germline V gene has CDR1 SGHDN and CDR2 FVKESK. The CDR3 extends over 12 amino acids. Trimming stripped 4 bases from V and 3 bases from J, with 6 bases between.

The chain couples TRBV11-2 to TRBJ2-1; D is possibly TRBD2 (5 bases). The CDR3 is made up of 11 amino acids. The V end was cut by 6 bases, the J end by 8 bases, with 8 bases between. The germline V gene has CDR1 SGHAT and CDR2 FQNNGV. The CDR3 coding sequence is TGTGCCAGCAGTTGGGGAGATGAGCAGTTCTTC. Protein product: CASSWGDEQFF.

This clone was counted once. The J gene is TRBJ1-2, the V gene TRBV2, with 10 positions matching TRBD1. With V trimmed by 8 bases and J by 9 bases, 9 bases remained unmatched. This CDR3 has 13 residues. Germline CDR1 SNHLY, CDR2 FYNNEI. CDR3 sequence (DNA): TGTGCCAGCCTCCGGGACAGGGGTTTTAGCTACACCTTC. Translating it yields CASLRDRGFSYTF.

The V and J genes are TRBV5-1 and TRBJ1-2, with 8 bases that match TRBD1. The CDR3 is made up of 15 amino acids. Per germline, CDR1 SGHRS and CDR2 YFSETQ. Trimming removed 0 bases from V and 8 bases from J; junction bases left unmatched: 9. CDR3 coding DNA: TGCGCCAGCAGCTTGGTCCAGGGGGCGTCTGAAGGCTACACCTTC. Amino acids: CASSLVQGASEGYTF.

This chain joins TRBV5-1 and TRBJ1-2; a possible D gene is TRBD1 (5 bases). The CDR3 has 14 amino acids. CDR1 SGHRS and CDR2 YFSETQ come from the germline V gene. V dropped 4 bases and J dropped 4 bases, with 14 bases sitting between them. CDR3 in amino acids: CASSRGAKAYGYTF. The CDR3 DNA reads TGCGCCAGCAGCCGAGGGGCAAAGGCCTATGGCTACACCTTC.

The CDR3: CAITDYNEQFF. The CDR3 DNA reads TGTGCCATTACGGACTACAATGAGCAGTTCTTC. V and J are TRBV28 and TRBJ2-1; D is unresolved. The length of the CDR3 is 11 residues. Trimming cost V 10 bases and J 3 bases, with 7 bases left between them. Germline-derived CDR1 and CDR2 are MDHEN and SYDVKM. The whole variable domain, remainder taken from reference TRBV28 and TRBJ2-1, is DVKVTQSSRYLVKRTGEKVFLECVQDMDHENMFWYRQDPGLGLRLIYFSYDVKMKEKGDIPEGYSVSREKKERFSLILESASTNQTSMYLCAITDYNEQFFGPGTRLTVL.

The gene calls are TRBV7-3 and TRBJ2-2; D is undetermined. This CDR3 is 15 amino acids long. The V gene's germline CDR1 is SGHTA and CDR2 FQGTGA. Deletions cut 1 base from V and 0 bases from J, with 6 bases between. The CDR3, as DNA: TGTGCCAGCAGCTTAAATACGGCGAACACCGGGGAGCTGTTTTTT. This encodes CASSLNTANTGELFF. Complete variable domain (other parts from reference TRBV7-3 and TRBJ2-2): GAGVSQTPSNKVTEKGKYVELRCDPISGHTALYWYRQSLGQGPEFLIYFQGTGAADDSGLPNDRFFAVRPEGSVSTLKIQRTERGDSAVYLCASSLNTANTGELFFGEGSRLTVL.

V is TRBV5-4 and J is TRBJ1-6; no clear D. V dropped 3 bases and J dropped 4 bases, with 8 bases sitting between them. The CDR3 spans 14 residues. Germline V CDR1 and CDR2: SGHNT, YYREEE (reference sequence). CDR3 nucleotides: TGTGCCAGCAGCTCCGACAATTATAATTCACCCCTCCACTTT. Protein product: CASSSDNYNSPLHF.

DNA for the CDR3: TGTGCCAGCAGCCCGCCGGGGGGCGGTGACGAGCAGTACTTC. Translated, it gives CASSPPGGGDEQYF. This chain links TRBV7-8 with TRBJ2-7; D possibly corresponds to TRBD2 (7 bases). The CDR3 contains 14 residues. Per germline, CDR1 SGHVS and CDR2 FQNEAQ. V was trimmed by 5 bases and J by 5 bases, leaving 16 bases between them.

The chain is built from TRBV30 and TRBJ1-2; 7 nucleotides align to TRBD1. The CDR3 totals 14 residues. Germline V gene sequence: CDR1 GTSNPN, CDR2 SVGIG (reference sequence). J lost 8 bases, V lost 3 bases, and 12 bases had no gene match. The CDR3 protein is CAWSSGTAVGGYTF. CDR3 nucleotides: TGTGCCTGGAGCTCCGGGACAGCCGTCGGAGGCTACACCTTC. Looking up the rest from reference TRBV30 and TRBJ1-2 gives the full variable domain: SQTIHQWPATLVQPVGSPLSLECTVEGTSNPNLYWYRQAAGRGLQLLFYSVGIGQISSEVPQNLSASRPQDRQFILSSKKLLLSDSGFYLCAWSSGTAVGGYTFGSGTRLTVV.

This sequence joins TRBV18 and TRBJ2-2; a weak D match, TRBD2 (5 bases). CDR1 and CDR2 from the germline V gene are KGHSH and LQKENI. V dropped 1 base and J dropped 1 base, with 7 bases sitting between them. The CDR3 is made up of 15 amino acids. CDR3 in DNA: TGTGCCAGCTCACCACAGGCGGGGAACACCGGGGAGCTGTTTTTT. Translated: CASSPQAGNTGELFF.